These 2 T cell receptor beta chains came from one sample sequenced in a study of T cell changes during pregnancy in multiple sclerosis. Data came from immunoSEQ multiplex PCR; TCRdb stores just in-frame clones and leaves some out. The sample carries 60,000 or so clones, about 91% recorded once. This sample comprised peripheral blood, obtained before pregnancy. The source of these receptors is a female donor with multiple sclerosis, enrolled in a pregnancy study.

V and J are TRBV4-2 and TRBJ2-7; perhaps TRBD2 as D (6 bases). The CDR3 is made up of 14 amino acids. CDR1 LGHNA and CDR2 YNFKEQ come from the germline V gene. V lost 4 bases and J lost 2, with 12 bases in between. The CDR3 DNA follows: TGTGCCAGCAGCCCGGGACTGTTAACCTACGAGCAGTACTTC. Amino acid sequence: CASSPGLLTYEQYF.

V gene TRBV6-5 combines with J gene TRBJ2-3, with 9 bases lining up with TRBD1. The V gene's germline CDR1 is MNHEY and CDR2 SVGAGI. CDR3 length: 16 residues. V lost 4 bases and J lost 4; bases outside the gene matches: 9. The DNA of the CDR3 is TGTGCCAGCAGTTCCTCGGCGACAGGGGGTTCAGATACGCAGTATTTT. Amino acid sequence: CASSSSATGGSDTQYF.